This T cell receptor (beta chain) was captured in a study of T cells after posttransplantation cyclophosphamide. This clone appeared a few times. CDR1 and CDR2 from the germline V gene are MNHEY and SVGAGI. Trimming shortened V by 2 bases and J by 0 bases, and 10 bases separated the two germline ends. The CDR3 is 15 residues long. Sequencing used immunoSEQ multiplex PCR; TCRdb keeps in-frame clones, though not all of them. The sample lists several thousand clones, about 1.7% seen once, with roughly 31% in the top ten. Cyclophosphamide on days +3 and +4 followed busulfan-fludarabine conditioning and a marrow graft.

The chain joins TRBV6-5 to TRBJ1-2; D is ambiguous. The TCR comes from a male patient in his thirties who received an allogeneic stem cell transplant from a related donor, was CMV-positive, and had no GVHD. Some T cells here may be from the graft donor. The sequencing used PBMCs, collected roughly 220 days after a stem cell transplant with posttransplant cyclophosphamide. The CDR3 nucleotides read TGTGCCAGCAGTTACAAACTGCTAGCTAACTATGGCTACACCTTC. It yields the protein CASSYKLLANYGYTF.